This TCR beta chain was identified during a study of blood T cell repertoires in COVID-19. Overall study context: The United States, Italy and Spain were the sources of the acute and convalescent COVID-19 samples. The cDNA or gDNA used as material had been derived from T cells, B-cell-depleted T cells, or PBMCs.

Authors' methods: Reference gene primer amplification yielded estimated nucleated cell counts. Profiling relied on immunoSEQ multiplex PCR, and the TCRdb table lists in-frame clones only, not all of them. From that table come the V and J calls and clone size; the DNA was used to work out D and trimming. The data contain under 250,000 clones, around four fifths of them singletons. The CDR3 is 17 residues long. Germline CDR1 reads LGHNA; CDR2 reads YSLEER. Unmatched junction bases numbered 7, after V lost 1 base and J lost 6 bases. The TCR originated in a woman in her 70s with acute or convalescent COVID-19. The chain employs TRBV4-3 and TRBJ2-2; TRBD2 matches at 11 bases. Sequenced sample: peripheral blood. The CDR3 region has the DNA TGCGCCAGCAGCCAAGGCACTAGCGGGGGATACGCCGGGGAGCTGTTTTTT. This encodes CASSQGTSGGYAGELFF.